This passage covers 5 T cell receptor beta chains from one sample sequenced in a study of shared clonotypes between healthy human individuals. The table came from immunoSEQ multiplex PCR; TCRdb's copy has only in-frame clones and leaves some out. There are 700,000 or so clones in the sample; about two thirds occur only once, and roughly 1.8% lies in the top ten. The sequencing sample was made of memory CD4+ T cells sorted from blood. Described subset: CD45RA-negative fraction. All receptors come from a woman aged 25 to 39 in good health.

The genes are TRBV7-9 and TRBJ2-3, with D uncertain. The germline CDR1 and CDR2 sequences are SEHNR and FQNEAQ (reference sequence). V shed 0 bases and J shed 0 bases, with 4 bases lying between them. The CDR3 is 14 residues long. The CDR3 DNA follows: TGTGCCAGCAGCTTAGCCTGGAGCACAGATACGCAGTATTTT. This encodes CASSLAWSTDTQYF.

This chain uses TRBV19 with TRBJ2-1; 8 bases align to TRBD2. This CDR3 comprises 13 residues. Germline CDR1 and CDR2: LNHDA and SQIVND (reference sequence). Germline trimming cut 4 bases from V and 7 bases from J; bases unmatched to any gene: 3. In DNA form, the CDR3 reads TGTGCCAGTAGTAATAGCGGGATGAATGAGCAGTTCTTC. Translation: CASSNSGMNEQFF.

The J gene is TRBJ2-5, the V gene TRBV25-1; 7 bases align to TRBD2. CDR3 length: 15 amino acids. Germline-derived CDR1 and CDR2 are MGHDK and SYGVNS. The V segment lost 1 base and the J segment 2 bases; nucleotides outside the gene matches: 4. CDR3 sequence reads: CASSESGGVQETQYF. In DNA, the CDR3 is TGTGCCAGCAGTGAATCGGGGGGAGTACAAGAGACCCAGTACTTC.

The rearrangement links TRBV7-9 to TRBJ2-6; either TRBD1 or TRBD2 may supply D (5 bases each). V was cut by 10 bases and J by 0 bases, with 13 bases left in between. CDR3 size: 15 residues. Germline-derived CDR1 and CDR2 are SEHNR and FQNEAQ (reference sequence). The CDR3 region is CATGSRNSGANVLTF. DNA for the CDR3: TGTGCCACAGGGAGTAGGAACTCTGGGGCCAACGTCCTGACTTTC.

The genes are TRBV20-1 and TRBJ1-2; 7 nucleotides line up with TRBD1. V shed 6 bases and J 8 bases; nucleotides not matched to a gene: 6. The CDR3 totals 11 residues. CDR1 and CDR2 (germline): DFQATT, SNEGSKA (reference sequence). The CDR3 here is CSATGTVGYTF. CDR3 nucleotides: TGCAGTGCAACCGGGACAGTCGGCTACACCTTC.